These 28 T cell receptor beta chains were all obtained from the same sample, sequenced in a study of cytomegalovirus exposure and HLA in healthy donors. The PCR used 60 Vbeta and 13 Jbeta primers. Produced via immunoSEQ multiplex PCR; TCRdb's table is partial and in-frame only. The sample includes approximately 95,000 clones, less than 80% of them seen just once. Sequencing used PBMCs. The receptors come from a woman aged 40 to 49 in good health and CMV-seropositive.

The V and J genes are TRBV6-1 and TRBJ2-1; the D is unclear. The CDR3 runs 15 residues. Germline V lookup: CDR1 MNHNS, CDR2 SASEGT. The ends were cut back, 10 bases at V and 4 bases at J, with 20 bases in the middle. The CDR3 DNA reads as TGTGCCACCCTCTTCGGAGACCCCACATACAATGAGCAGTTCTTC. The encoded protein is CATLFGDPTYNEQFF.

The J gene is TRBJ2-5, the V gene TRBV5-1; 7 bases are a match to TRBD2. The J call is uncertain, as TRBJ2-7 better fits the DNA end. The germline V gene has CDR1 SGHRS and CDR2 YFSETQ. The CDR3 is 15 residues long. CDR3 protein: CASSLTSAFSYEQYF. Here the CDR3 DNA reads TGCGCCAGCAGCTTGACTAGCGCCTTCTCTTACGAGCAGTACTTC.

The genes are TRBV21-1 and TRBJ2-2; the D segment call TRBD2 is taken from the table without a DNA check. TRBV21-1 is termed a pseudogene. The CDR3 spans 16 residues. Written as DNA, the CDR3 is TGTGCCAGCAGCAACGGACTAGCGGGAGGCAGCGGGGAGCTGTTTTTT. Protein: CASSNGLAGGSGELFF.

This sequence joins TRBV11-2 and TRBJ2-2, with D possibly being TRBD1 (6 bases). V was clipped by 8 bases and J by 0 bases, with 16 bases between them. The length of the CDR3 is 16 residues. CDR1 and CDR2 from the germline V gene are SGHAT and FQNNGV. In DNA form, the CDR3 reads TGTGCCAGCCGAGGGATTGGGGGCCCGAACACCGGGGAGCTGTTTTTT. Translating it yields CASRGIGGPNTGELFF.

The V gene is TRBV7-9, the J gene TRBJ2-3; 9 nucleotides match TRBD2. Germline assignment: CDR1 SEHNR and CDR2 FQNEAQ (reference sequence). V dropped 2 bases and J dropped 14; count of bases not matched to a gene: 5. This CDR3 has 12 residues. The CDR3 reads CASSLSSGAPYF. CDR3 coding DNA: TGTGCCAGCAGCTTATCTAGCGGGGCCCCGTATTTT.

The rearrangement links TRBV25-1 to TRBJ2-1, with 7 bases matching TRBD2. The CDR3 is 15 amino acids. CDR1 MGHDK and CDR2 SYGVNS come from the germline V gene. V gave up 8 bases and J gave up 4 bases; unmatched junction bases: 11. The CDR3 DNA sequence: TGTGCCAGCCTGTGGGAGGCTAGCGGATACAATGAGCAGTTCTTC. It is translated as CASLWEASGYNEQFF.

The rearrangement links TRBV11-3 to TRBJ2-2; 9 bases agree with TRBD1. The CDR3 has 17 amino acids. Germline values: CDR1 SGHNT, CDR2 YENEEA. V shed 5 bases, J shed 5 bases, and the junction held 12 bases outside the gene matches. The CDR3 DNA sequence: TGTGCCAGCAGCACCCAGCCCGGGACAGGGAAAACCGGGGAGCTGTTTTTT. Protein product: CASSTQPGTGKTGELFF.

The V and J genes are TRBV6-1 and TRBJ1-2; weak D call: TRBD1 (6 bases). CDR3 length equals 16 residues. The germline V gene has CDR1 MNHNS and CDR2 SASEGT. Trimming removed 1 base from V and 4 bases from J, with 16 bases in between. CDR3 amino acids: CASSEGVGRGGYGYTF. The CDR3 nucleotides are TGTGCCAGCAGTGAAGGAGTGGGCAGGGGTGGCTATGGCTACACCTTC.

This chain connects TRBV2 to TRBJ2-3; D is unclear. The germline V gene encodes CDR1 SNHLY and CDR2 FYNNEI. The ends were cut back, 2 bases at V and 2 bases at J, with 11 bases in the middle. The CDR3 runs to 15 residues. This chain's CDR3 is CASSENGEVTDTQYF. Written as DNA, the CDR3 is TGTGCCAGCAGTGAAAACGGTGAAGTCACAGATACGCAGTATTTT.

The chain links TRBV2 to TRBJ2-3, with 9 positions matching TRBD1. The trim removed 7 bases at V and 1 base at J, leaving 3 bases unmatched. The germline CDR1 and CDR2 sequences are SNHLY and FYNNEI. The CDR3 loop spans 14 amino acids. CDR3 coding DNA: TGTGCCAGCAACCGGGACAGGGGCACAGATACGCAGTATTTT. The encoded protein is CASNRDRGTDTQYF. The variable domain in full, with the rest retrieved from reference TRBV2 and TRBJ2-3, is EPEVTQTPSHQVTQMGQEVILRCVPISNHLYFYWYRQILGQKVEFLVSFYNNEISEKSEIFDDQFSVERPDGSNFTLKIRSTKLEDSAMYFCASNRDRGTDTQYFGPGTRLTVL.

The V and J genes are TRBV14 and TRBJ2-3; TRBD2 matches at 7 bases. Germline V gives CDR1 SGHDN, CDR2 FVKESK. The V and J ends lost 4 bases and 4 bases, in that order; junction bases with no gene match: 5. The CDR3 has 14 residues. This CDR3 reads CASSLGLVPDTQYF. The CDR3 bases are TGTGCCAGCAGCCTTGGACTAGTTCCAGATACGCAGTATTTT.

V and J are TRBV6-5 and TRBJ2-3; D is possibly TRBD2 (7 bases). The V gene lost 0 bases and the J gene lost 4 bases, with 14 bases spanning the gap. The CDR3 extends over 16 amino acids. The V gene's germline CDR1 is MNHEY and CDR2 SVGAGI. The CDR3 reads CASSYSGGGNADTQYF. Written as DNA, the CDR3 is TGTGCCAGCAGTTACTCAGGGGGGGGTAACGCAGATACGCAGTATTTT.

CDR3 region: CASSQRHPETQYF. The CDR3 nucleotides read TGTGCCAGCAGCCAGAGACACCCTGAGACCCAGTACTTC. J is TRBJ2-5 and V is TRBV7-2; D unclear. CDR1 and CDR2 (germline): SGHTA, FQGNSA. The V end was cut by 5 bases, the J end by 5 bases, with 12 bases between. The CDR3 consists of 13 residues.

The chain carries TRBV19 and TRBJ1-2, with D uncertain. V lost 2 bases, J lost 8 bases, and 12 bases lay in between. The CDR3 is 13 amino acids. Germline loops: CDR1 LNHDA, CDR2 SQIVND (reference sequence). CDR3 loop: CASSISGNLGYTF. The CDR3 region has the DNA TGTGCCAGTAGTATATCCGGGAACTTAGGCTACACCTTC.

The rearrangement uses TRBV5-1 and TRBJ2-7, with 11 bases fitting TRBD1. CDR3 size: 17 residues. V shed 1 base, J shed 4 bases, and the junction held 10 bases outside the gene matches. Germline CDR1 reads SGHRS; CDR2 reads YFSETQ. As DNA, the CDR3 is TGCGCCAGCAGCTTGACCCCGCGGACAGGGGGCGGGTACGAGCAGTACTTC. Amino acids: CASSLTPRTGGGYEQYF. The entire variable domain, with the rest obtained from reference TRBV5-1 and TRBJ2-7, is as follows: KAGVTQTPRYLIKTRGQQVTLSCSPISGHRSVSWYQQTPGQGLQFLFEYFSETQRNKGNFPGRFSGRQFSNSRSEMNVSTLELGDSALYLCASSLTPRTGGGYEQYFGPGTRLTVT.

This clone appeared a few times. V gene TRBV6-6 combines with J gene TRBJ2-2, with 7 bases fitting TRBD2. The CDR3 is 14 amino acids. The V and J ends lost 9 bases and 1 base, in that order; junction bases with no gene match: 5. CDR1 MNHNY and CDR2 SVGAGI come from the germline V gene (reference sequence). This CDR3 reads CASRAGMNTGELFF. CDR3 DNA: TGTGCCAGTCGAGCGGGGATGAACACCGGGGAGCTGTTTTTT.

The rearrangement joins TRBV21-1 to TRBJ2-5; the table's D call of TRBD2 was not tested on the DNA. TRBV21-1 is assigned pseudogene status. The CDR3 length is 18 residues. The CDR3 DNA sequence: TGTGCCAGCAGGGGAATAGCGGGAGTTCAAGCCAGCCAAGAGACCCAGTACTTC. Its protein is CASRGIAGVQASQETQYF.

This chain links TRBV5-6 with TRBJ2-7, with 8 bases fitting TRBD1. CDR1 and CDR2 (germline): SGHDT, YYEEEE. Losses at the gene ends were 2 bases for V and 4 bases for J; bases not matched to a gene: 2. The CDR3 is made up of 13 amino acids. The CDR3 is CASSFNRGYEQYF. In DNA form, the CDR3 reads TGTGCCAGCAGCTTTAACAGGGGGTACGAGCAGTACTTC.

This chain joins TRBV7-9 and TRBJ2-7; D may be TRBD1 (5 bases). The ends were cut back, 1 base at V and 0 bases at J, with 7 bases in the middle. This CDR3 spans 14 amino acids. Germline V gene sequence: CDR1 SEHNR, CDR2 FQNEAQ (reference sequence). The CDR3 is CASSLGQNSYEQYF. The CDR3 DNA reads TGTGCCAGCAGCTTAGGACAGAACTCCTACGAGCAGTACTTC.

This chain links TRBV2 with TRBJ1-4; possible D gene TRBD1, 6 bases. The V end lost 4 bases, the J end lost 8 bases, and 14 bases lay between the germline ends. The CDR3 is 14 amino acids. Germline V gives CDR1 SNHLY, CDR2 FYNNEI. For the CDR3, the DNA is TGTGCCAGCAGTGCCATGGACAGTTGGGAAAAACTGTTTTTT. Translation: CASSAMDSWEKLFF.

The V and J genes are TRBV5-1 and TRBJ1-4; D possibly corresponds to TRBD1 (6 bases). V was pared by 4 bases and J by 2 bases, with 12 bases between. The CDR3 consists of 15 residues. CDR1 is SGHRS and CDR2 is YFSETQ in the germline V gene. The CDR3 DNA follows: TGCGCCAGCAGCGGAACAGGGATGACTAATGAAAAACTGTTTTTT. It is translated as CASSGTGMTNEKLFF. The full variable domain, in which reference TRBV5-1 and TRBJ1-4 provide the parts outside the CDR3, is KAGVTQTPRYLIKTRGQQVTLSCSPISGHRSVSWYQQTPGQGLQFLFEYFSETQRNKGNFPGRFSGRQFSNSRSEMNVSTLELGDSALYLCASSGTGMTNEKLFFGSGTQLSVL.

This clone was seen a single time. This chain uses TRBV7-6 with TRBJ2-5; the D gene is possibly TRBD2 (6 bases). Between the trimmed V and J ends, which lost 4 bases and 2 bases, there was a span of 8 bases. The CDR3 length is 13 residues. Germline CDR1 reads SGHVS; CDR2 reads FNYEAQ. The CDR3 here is CASSSGTQETQYF. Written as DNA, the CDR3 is TGTGCCAGCAGCTCCGGGACTCAAGAGACCCAGTACTTC.

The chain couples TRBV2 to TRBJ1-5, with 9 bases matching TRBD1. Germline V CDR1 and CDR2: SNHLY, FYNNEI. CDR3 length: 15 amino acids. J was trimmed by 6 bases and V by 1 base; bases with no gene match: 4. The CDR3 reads CASSEEQGASQPQHF. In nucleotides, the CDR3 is TGTGCCAGCAGTGAAGAACAGGGGGCTAGTCAGCCCCAGCATTTT.

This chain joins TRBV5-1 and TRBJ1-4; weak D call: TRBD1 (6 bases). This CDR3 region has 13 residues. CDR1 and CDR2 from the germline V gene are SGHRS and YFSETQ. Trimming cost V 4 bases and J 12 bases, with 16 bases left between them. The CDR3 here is CASSLGGRGQLFF. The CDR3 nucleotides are TGCGCCAGCAGCCTAGGGGGACGCGGACAACTGTTTTTT.

CDR3 sequence: CASSLIGLAGENADTQYF. The CDR3 bases are TGTGCCAGCAGCTTAATTGGACTAGCGGGGGAAAATGCAGATACGCAGTATTTT. This chain connects TRBV11-2 to TRBJ2-3; 13 positions match TRBD2. Germline V gene lookup returns CDR1 SGHAT and CDR2 FQNNGV. This CDR3 comprises 18 residues. Trimming took 2 bases from V and 4 from J; bases not matched to a gene: 9.

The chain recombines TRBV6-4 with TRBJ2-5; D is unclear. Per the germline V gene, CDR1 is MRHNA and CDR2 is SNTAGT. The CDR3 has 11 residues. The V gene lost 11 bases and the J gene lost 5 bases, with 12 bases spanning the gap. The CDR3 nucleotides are TGTGCCGGGTACTCCAGGGAGACCCAGTACTTC. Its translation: CAGYSRETQYF.

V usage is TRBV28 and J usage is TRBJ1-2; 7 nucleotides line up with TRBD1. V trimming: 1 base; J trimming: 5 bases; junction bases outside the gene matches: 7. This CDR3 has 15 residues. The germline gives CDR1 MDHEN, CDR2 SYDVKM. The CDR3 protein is CASSLSAGGLYGYTF. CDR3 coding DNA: TGTGCCAGCAGTTTATCGGCAGGGGGTCTTTATGGCTACACCTTC.

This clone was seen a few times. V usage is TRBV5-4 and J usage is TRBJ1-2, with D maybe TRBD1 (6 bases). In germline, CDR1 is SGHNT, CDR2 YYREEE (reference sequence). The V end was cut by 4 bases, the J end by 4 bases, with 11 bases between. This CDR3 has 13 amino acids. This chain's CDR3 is CASSLRGPYGYTF. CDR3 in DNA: TGTGCCAGCAGCCTCAGGGGACCCTATGGCTACACCTTC.